This T cell receptor (beta chain) originates from a study of T-cell memory formation after mild COVID-19. Constant-segment primers served in 5'RACE that generated TCR alpha and TCR beta cDNA libraries bearing sample barcodes and UMIs. Each CDR3 protein is one row after TCRdb ran MiXCR on the 5' RACE reads. This sample has about 200,000 distinct CDR3 sequences, with 16% found just once. Germline values: CDR1 SGHVS, CDR2 FQNEAQ. Deletions cut 5 bases from V and 4 bases from J, with 17 bases between. The CDR3 extends over 15 amino acids. The material sequenced was PBMCs or a T cell subset sorted from them (not recorded which). The origin of this receptor is an adult woman who had mild COVID-19 (a few samples of this study predate the infection). Cell type and time point are not known. The chain combines TRBV7-8 with TRBJ1-1; D remains unclear. The CDR3 loop is CASSLRRVSGTEAFF. The CDR3 DNA reads as TGTGCCAGCAGCCTTAGGCGGGTCTCCGGCACTGAAGCTTTCTTT.